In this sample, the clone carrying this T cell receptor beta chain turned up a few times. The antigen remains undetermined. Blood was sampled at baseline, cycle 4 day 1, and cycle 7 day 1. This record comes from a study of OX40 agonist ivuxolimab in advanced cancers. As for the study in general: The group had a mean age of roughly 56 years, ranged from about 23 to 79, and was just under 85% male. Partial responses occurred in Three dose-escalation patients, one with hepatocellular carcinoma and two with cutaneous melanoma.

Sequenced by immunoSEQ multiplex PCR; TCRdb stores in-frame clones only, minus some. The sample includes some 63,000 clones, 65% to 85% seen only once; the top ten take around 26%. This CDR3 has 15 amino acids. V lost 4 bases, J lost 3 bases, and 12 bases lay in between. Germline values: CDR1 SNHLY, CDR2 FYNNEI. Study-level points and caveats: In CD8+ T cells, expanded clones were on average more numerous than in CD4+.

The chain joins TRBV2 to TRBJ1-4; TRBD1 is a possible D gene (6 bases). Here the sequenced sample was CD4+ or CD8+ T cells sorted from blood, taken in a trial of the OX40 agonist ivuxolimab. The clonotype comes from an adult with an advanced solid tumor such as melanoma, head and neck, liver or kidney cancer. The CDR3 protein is CASSVSGAANEKLFF. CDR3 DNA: TGTGCCAGCAGTGTGTCGGGGGCAGCTAATGAAAAACTGTTTTTT.